These 17 T cell receptor beta chains came from one sample sequenced in a study of control samples from healthy donors and cancer patients. Profiling relied on immunoSEQ multiplex PCR, and the TCRdb table lists in-frame clones only, not all of them. The table records 95,000 to 100,000 clones, around 82% of them present only once. The sequenced sample consisted of blood. The receptor set was obtained from a man in his 60s in good health.

The chain links TRBV30 to TRBJ1-1; possibly TRBD1 for D (5 bases). The length of the CDR3 is 12 residues. CDR1 and CDR2 from the germline V gene are GTSNPN and SVGIG (reference sequence). The V gene lost 7 bases and the J gene lost 12 bases, with 21 bases spanning the gap. DNA for the CDR3: TGTGCCTCTTCGGGGGTCGGGCAGGGACCTTTCTTT. Translating gives CASSGVGQGPFF.

The gene calls are TRBV7-2 and TRBJ2-5, with TRBD1 identical over 8 bases. CDR1 is SGHTA, CDR2 FQGNSA, per germline. The CDR3 totals 15 residues. Trimming cost V 5 bases and J 5 bases; bases outside gene matches: 10. CDR3 loop: CASSRLTGVWETQYF. Written as DNA, the CDR3 is TGTGCCAGCAGCCGCCTGACAGGGGTGTGGGAGACCCAGTACTTC.

J is TRBJ2-1 and V is TRBV19; the D is unclear. The CDR3 has 12 amino acids. The V end was cut by 3 bases, the J end by 5 bases, with 5 bases between. CDR1 LNHDA and CDR2 SQIVND come from the germline V gene (reference sequence). This CDR3 is CASSMRNNEQFF. CDR3 DNA sequence: TGTGCCAGTAGTATGAGGAACAATGAGCAGTTCTTC.

The chain couples TRBV6-6 to TRBJ2-5; D remains ambiguous. Looked up from germline, CDR1 is MNHNY and CDR2 is SVGAGI (reference sequence). The germline V and J ends were trimmed by 4 bases and 5 bases, with 14 bases remaining between them. The CDR3 sequence is 14 residues long. The CDR3 sequence is CASSFPSQGETQYF. The CDR3 DNA reads TGTGCCAGCAGTTTCCCGTCTCAAGGGGAGACCCAGTACTTC.

This clone is a singleton in its sample. The V gene is TRBV28, the J gene TRBJ1-5, with TRBD1 identical over 10 bases. Trimming removed 6 bases from V and 0 bases from J; junction bases left unmatched: 8. The CDR3 covers 17 residues. Germline V lookup: CDR1 MDHEN, CDR2 SYDVKM. The CDR3 sequence: CASRLTGGDYSNQPQHF. The DNA of the CDR3 is TGTGCCAGCAGGTTGACAGGGGGCGATTATAGCAATCAGCCCCAGCATTTT.

V gene TRBV15 combines with J gene TRBJ2-1, with D tentatively TRBD1 (6 bases). Trimming removed 3 bases at V and 5 bases at J, with 20 bases between. This CDR3 has 17 residues. In germline, CDR1 is LNHNV, CDR2 YYDKDF (reference sequence). This CDR3 is CATSRTSRQGLNNEQFF. In DNA, the CDR3 is TGTGCCACCAGCAGGACCTCGCGCCAGGGGCTTAACAATGAGCAGTTCTTC.

The chain links TRBV6-4 to TRBJ2-3; 8 nucleotides align to TRBD2. The CDR3 is made up of 16 amino acids. Germline V gene sequence: CDR1 MRHNA, CDR2 SNTAGT. V trimming: 0 bases; J trimming: 4 bases; junction bases outside the gene matches: 6. CDR3 sequence reads: CASSDSGGSGADTQYF. The CDR3 coding sequence is TGTGCCAGCAGTGACTCGGGGGGTAGCGGGGCAGATACGCAGTATTTT.

The J gene is TRBJ2-7, the V gene TRBV5-1; no clear D. Trimming stripped 2 bases from V and 2 bases from J, with 11 bases between. Germline V CDR1 and CDR2: SGHRS, YFSETQ. The CDR3 contains 14 residues. Here the CDR3 reads CASSFQSATYEQYF. CDR3 DNA: TGCGCCAGCAGCTTTCAGAGCGCCACCTACGAGCAGTACTTC.

The V call is TRBV2, the J call TRBJ2-7, with D maybe TRBD2 (5 bases). Germline V CDR1 and CDR2: SNHLY, FYNNEI. The ends were cut back, 5 bases at V and 1 base at J, with 12 bases in the middle. This CDR3 region has 14 residues. CDR3: CASSLAIGSYEQYF. CDR3 nucleotides: TGTGCCAGCAGTTTAGCGATTGGGTCCTACGAGCAGTACTTC. Variable domain in full (rest from reference TRBV2 and TRBJ2-7): EPEVTQTPSHQVTQMGQEVILRCVPISNHLYFYWYRQILGQKVEFLVSFYNNEISEKSEIFDDQFSVERPDGSNFTLKIRSTKLEDSAMYFCASSLAIGSYEQYFGPGTRLTVT.

J is TRBJ2-3 and V is TRBV10-3; D perhaps matches TRBD1 (5 bases). CDR3 size: 17 residues. Germline values: CDR1 ENHRY, CDR2 SYGVKD. Between the trimmed V and J ends, which lost 0 bases and 3 bases, there was a span of 16 bases. The CDR3 sequence is CAISESVVRAGTDTQYF. The CDR3 DNA reads TGTGCCATCAGTGAGTCGGTGGTAAGGGCAGGGACAGATACGCAGTATTTT.

Of note for this clone: This may be a read error: a much more frequent sequence differs by one nucleotide. The chain has TRBV10-2 and TRBJ2-2, with a tentative D call TRBD1 (5 bases). This CDR3 contains 13 residues. Trimming left V 3 bases short and J 3 bases short, with 5 bases between. Germline values: CDR1 WSHSY, CDR2 SAAADI. The CDR3 sequence: CASSDRDTGELFF. The CDR3 nucleotides are TGCGCCAGCAGTGACAGGGACACCGGGGAGCTGTTTTTT.

The V and J genes are TRBV4-2 and TRBJ1-4; 12 bases agree with TRBD1. The CDR3 extends over 17 amino acids. CDR1 is LGHNA and CDR2 is YNFKEQ in the germline V gene. V trimming: 3 bases; J trimming: 7 bases; junction bases outside the gene matches: 9. The chain's CDR3 is CASSQSGTGGSVEKLFF. CDR3 DNA: TGTGCCAGCAGCCAGAGCGGGACAGGGGGCTCAGTTGAAAAACTGTTTTTT.

The chain carries TRBV10-2 and TRBJ2-7, with D maybe TRBD2 (6 bases). Germline-derived CDR1 and CDR2 are WSHSY and SAAADI. The CDR3 extends over 15 amino acids. Trimming removed 0 bases at V and 3 bases at J, with 12 bases between. The CDR3: CASSESYAGFYEQYF. CDR3 sequence (DNA): TGCGCCAGCAGTGAGTCGTATGCGGGGTTCTACGAGCAGTACTTC.

This chain connects TRBV24-1 to TRBJ2-1, with TRBD1 identical over 7 bases. Germline CDR1 is KGHDR and CDR2 is SFDVKD. J lost 7 bases, V lost 4 bases, and 15 bases had no gene match. This CDR3 is built from 17 residues. The CDR3 DNA follows: TGTGCCACCAGTGACCCCACGGGACAGCTAGCTTATAATGAGCAGTTCTTC. Translating it yields CATSDPTGQLAYNEQFF.

This clone was recorded once. This chain joins TRBV28 and TRBJ1-4, with D perhaps TRBD1 (5 bases). This CDR3 spans 15 amino acids. V was shortened by 6 bases and J by 4 bases, with 15 bases between the two germline ends. Germline-derived CDR1 and CDR2 are MDHEN and SYDVKM. This chain's CDR3 is CASRVGRGRNEKLFF. CDR3 bases: TGTGCCAGCAGAGTAGGTAGGGGCCGTAATGAAAAACTGTTTTTT.

The chain links TRBV5-8 to TRBJ2-2; D remains ambiguous. There are 16 residues in the CDR3. Trimming pared 8 bases from V and 4 bases from J, leaving 21 bases between. The germline gives CDR1 SGHTS, CDR2 YDEGEE. CDR3 sequence reads: CARKLGNSRSTGELFF. CDR3 sequence (DNA): TGTGCCAGAAAGCTTGGGAACTCGAGGAGCACCGGGGAGCTGTTTTTT.

This chain uses TRBV6-5 with TRBJ2-1, with TRBD2 as a possible D gene (5 bases). The CDR3 sequence is 16 residues long. Per the germline V gene, CDR1 is MNHEY and CDR2 is SVGAGI. Trimming removed 0 bases at V and 8 bases at J, with 17 bases between. The CDR3 DNA is TGTGCCAGCAGTTACTCCTCGAGAGGGCGATCCGATGAGCAGTTCTTC. As protein: CASSYSSRGRSDEQFF.